This T cell receptor beta chain was obtained from a study of blood T cell repertoires in COVID-19. In the study overall: From the United States, Italy and Spain came samples of acute and convalescent COVID-19. T cells, B-cell-depleted T cells, or PBMCs provided the cDNA or gDNA that served as material.

In the study's own analysis: Estimation of nucleated cell counts relied on the amplification of reference gene primers. The data were produced by immunoSEQ multiplex PCR, yet TCRdb's version contains in-frame clones alone and is incomplete. The V and J calls and clone size are taken from that table; D and trimming were inferred from the DNA. The data show approximately 93,000 clones, 60% to 85% seen once. CDR3 size: 18 residues. CDR1 ENHRY and CDR2 SYGVKD come from the germline V gene. Trimming removed 8 bases at V and 7 bases at J, with 32 bases between. The sequenced sample was peripheral blood. The V call is TRBV10-3, the J call TRBJ1-2; D is unresolved. The receptor comes from a woman aged 80 or older with acute or convalescent COVID-19. This CDR3 is CAISGSGGNFFASRGYTF. The CDR3 nucleotides are TGTGCCATCTCCGGTTCTGGAGGGAATTTTTTCGCCTCTCGTGGCTACACCTTC.